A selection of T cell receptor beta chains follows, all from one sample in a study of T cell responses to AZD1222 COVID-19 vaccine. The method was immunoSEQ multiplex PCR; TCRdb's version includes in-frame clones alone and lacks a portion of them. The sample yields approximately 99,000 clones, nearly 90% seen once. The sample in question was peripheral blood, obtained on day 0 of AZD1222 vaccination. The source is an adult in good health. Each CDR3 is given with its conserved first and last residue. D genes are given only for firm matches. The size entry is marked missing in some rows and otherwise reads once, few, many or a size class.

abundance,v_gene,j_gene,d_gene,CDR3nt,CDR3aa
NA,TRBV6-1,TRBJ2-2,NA,TGTGCCAGCAGTGAAGAGGTTGGCGACGGCACCGGGGAGCTGTTTTTT,CASSEEVGDGTGELFF
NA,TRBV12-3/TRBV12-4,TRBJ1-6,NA,TGTGCCAGCAGTTGGGGTTCATCACCCCTCCACTTT,CASSWGSSPLHF
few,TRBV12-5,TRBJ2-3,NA,TGTGCTAGTGGTTTGGTACTCGGCCCCACAGATACGCAGTATTTT,CASGLVLGPTDTQYF
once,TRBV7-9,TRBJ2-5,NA,TGTGCCAGCAGCTTATTGGGCCCCGAAGAGACCCAGTACTTC,CASSLLGPEETQYF
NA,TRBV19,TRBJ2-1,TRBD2,TGTGCCAGTGGACCGGGGGGGAGGAGCTCCTACAATGAGCAGTTCTTC,CASGPGGRSSYNEQFF
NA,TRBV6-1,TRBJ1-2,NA,TGTGCCAGCAGTGAAGTTGCTGGACCCTATGGCTACACCTTC,CASSEVAGPYGYTF
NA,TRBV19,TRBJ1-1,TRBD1,TGTGCCAGCTCCTCCATGGGACAGAAAAACACTGAAGCTTTCTTT,CASSSMGQKNTEAFF
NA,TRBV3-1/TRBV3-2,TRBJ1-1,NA,TGTGCCAGCAGCTTTCCGGGGGAAAACACTGAAGCTTTCTTT,CASSFPGENTEAFF
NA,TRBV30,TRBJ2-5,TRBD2,TGTGCCTGGGGAGGGACTAGCGGGACCCAAGAGACCCAGTACTTC,CAWGGTSGTQETQYF
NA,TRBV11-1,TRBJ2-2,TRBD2,TGTGCCAGCAGCTCGGGACTAGGGAACACCGGGGAGCTGTTTTTT,CASSSGLGNTGELFF
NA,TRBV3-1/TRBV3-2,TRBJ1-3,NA,TGTGCCAGCGGTTACAGGGTCGAGGGAAACACCATATATTTT,CASGYRVEGNTIYF
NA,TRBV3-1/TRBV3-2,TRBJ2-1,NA,TGTGCCAGCAGCCAACGGGGCGAACCTTATACTGAGCAGTTCTTC,CASSQRGEPYTEQFF
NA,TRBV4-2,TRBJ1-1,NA,TGTGCCAGCAGCCAAGGGGCGGGGAACACTGAAGCTTTCTTT,CASSQGAGNTEAFF
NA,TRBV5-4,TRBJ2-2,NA,TGTGCCAGCAGCCCGGACTATTATAAGGCCGGGGAGCTGTTTTTT,CASSPDYYKAGELFF
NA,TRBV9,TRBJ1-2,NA,TGTGCCAGCAGCGTCCGTCGGGACCAGGGCAACTATGGCTACACCTTC,CASSVRRDQGNYGYTF
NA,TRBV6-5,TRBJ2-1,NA,TGTGCCACCGATCGGGACCCCAGCTCCTACAATGAGCAGTTCTTC,CATDRDPSSYNEQFF
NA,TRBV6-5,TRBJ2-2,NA,TGTGCCAGCAGGAAGACCCCCGGGGACACCGGGGAGCTGTTTTTT,CASRKTPGDTGELFF
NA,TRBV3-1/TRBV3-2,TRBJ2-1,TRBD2,TGTGCCAGCAGCTCGGGACTAGCGGGAGTTGGGACGGGGCAGTTCTTC,CASSSGLAGVGTGQFF
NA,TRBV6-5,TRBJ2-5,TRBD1,TGTGCCAGCAGTCTCCGGGACAGGGTCAAGACCCAGTACTTC,CASSLRDRVKTQYF
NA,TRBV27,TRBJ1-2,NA,TGTGCCAGCAGGGGAGGGGGGGTCAACTATGGCTACACCTTC,CASRGGGVNYGYTF
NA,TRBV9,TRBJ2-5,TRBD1,TGTGCCAGCAGCGCCCGGACAGGCCGGCAGGAGACCCAGTACTTC,CASSARTGRQETQYF
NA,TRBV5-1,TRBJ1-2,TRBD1,TGCGCCAGCAGCTGGGGGACAGCACTCTATGGCTACACCTTC,CASSWGTALYGYTF
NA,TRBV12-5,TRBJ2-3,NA,TGTGCTAGTGGTTTTGACGGGGACACCACAGATACGCAGTATTTT,CASGFDGDTTDTQYF
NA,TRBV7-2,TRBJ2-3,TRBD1,TGTGCCAGCAGCTTCGACAGGGGGAAGGCAGATACGCAGTATTTT,CASSFDRGKADTQYF
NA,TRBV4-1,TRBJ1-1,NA,TGCGCCAGCAGCCAAGGCGGACACCCGAACACTGAAGCTTTCTTT,CASSQGGHPNTEAFF
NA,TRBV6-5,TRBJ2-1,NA,TGTGCCAGCAGGCCTAGGCGGGAAACAAGGGATGAGCAGTTCTTC,CASRPRRETRDEQFF
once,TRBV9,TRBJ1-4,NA,TGTGCCAGCAGCGTAGCGTTGGGATTAAATGAAAAACTGTTTTTT,CASSVALGLNEKLFF
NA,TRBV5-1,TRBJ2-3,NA,TGTGCCAGCAGCTTGGGGTCCGGGGGTCTCACAGATACGCAGTATTTT,CASSLGSGGLTDTQYF
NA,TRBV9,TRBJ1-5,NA,TGTGCCAGCAGCCCCCCTAAAGACAGGTTCAATCAGCCCCAGCATTTT,CASSPPKDRFNQPQHF
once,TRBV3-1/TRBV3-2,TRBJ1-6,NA,TGTGCCAGCAGCCAAGAAGGAGCAGAGACACTTAATTCACCCCTCCACTTT,CASSQEGAETLNSPLHF
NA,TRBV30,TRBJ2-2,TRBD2,TGTGCCTGGAGCCGAGGACTAGCGGGAACCAAAATCGCGAACACCGGGGAGCTGTTTTTT,CAWSRGLAGTKIANTGELFF
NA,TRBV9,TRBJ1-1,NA,TGTGCCAGCAGCGTAGGCTCGGAGGAAGCTTTCTTT,CASSVGSEEAFF
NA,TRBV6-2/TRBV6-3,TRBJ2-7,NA,TGTGCCAGCAGTTTAGGGACGGAGAGCTCCTACGAGCAGTACTTC,CASSLGTESSYEQYF
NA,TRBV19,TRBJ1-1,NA,TGTGCCAGTAGTATTAACGCGGCGAACACTGAAGCTTTCTTT,CASSINAANTEAFF
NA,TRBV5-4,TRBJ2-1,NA,TGTGCCAGCAGCGGGCGGCGGGAATCCTACAATGAGCAGTTCTTC,CASSGRRESYNEQFF
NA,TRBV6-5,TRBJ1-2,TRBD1,TGTGCCAGCAGTTACATCGGGACAGGAGTGTATGGCTACACCTTC,CASSYIGTGVYGYTF